A selection of T cell receptor beta chains follows, all from one sample in a study of cytomegalovirus exposure and HLA in healthy donors. The method was immunoSEQ multiplex PCR; TCRdb's version includes in-frame clones alone and lacks a portion of them. The sample has 47,000 or so clones, roughly nine tenths seen once. The sequenced sample consisted of PBMCs. The source of these receptors is a man between 18 and 29 years old in good health and CMV-seronegative. Both conserved end residues are trimmed from each CDR3. Some rows mark clone size as missing; the rest say once, few, many or name a class of expanded clone.

J: TRBJ2-1
V: TRBV10-2
size: .
CDR3: ATYLAGYNEQF

J: TRBJ2-2
V: TRBV7-2
size: .
CDR3: ASSLDPPGNTGELF

J: TRBJ1-3
V: TRBV6-1
size: .
CDR3: ASSAGHRTGNTIY

J: TRBJ2-3
V: TRBV4-1
size: .
CDR3: ASSIRTQGQIGDTQY

J: TRBJ2-2
V: TRBV11-2
size: .
CDR3: ASSPGLAGGRYTGELF

J: TRBJ2-3
V: TRBV28
size: .
CDR3: ASSAGTRGTDTQY

J: TRBJ1-2
V: TRBV2
size: .
CDR3: ASRPPAANYGYT

J: TRBJ2-2
V: TRBV5-6
size: .
CDR3: ASSAGWGELF

J: TRBJ2-1
V: TRBV29-1
size: .
CDR3: SGGLAGALGNEQF

J: TRBJ2-2
V: TRBV19
size: .
CDR3: ASKTGLGDTGELF

J: TRBJ2-7
V: TRBV7-9
size: .
CDR3: ASSLTGGKNEQY

J: TRBJ2-7
V: TRBV2
size: few
CDR3: ASTIGLAGPYEQY

J: TRBJ2-1
V: TRBV6-1
size: .
CDR3: ASSESESGQEL

J: TRBJ1-2
V: TRBV19
size: .
CDR3: AIRGPGYGYT

J: TRBJ2-1
V: TRBV6-6
size: .
CDR3: ASSFPLAAYNEQF

J: TRBJ1-2
V: TRBV25-1
size: .
CDR3: ASSGRDGTRIYGYT

J: TRBJ2-1
V: TRBV6-5
size: few
CDR3: ASSYGGEQF

J: TRBJ2-2
V: TRBV19
size: .
CDR3: ASSLKSRTGGFGGELF

J: TRBJ2-1
V: TRBV5-5
size: .
CDR3: ASSLDWTGYDEQF

J: TRBJ2-3
V: TRBV6-4
size: .
CDR3: ASSDRAGGSTDTQY

J: TRBJ2-7
V: TRBV6-6
size: .
CDR3: ASSPGQNYEQY

J: TRBJ2-7
V: TRBV19
size: once
CDR3: ASSIASGSQHEQY